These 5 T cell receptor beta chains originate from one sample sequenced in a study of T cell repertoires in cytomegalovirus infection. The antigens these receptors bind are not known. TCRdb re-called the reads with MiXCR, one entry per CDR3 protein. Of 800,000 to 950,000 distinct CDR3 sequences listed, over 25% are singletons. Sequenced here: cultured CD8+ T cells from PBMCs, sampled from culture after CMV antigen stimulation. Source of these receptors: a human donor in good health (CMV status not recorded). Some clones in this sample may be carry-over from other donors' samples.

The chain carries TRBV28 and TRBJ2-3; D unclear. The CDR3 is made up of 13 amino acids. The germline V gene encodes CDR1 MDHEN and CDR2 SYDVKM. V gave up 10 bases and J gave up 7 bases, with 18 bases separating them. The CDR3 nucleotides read TGTGCCACCCAACTGACGGAGAGGAATACGCAGTATTTT. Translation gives CATQLTERNTQYF.

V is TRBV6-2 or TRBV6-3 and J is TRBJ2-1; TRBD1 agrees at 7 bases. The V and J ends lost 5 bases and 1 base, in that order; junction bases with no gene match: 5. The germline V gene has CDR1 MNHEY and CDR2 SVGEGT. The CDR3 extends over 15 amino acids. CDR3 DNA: TGTGCCAGCAGTCGGGGACAGATTTCCTACAATGAGCAGTTCTTC. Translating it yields CASSRGQISYNEQFF.

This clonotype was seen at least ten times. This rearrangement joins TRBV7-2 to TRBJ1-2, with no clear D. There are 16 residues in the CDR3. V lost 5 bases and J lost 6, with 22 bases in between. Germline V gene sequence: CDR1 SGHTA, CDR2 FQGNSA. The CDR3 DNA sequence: TGTGCCAGCAGCCCAAACGGAGGGCCCTTGCAAGATGGCTACACCTTC. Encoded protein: CASSPNGGPLQDGYTF. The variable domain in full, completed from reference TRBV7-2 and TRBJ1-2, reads GAGVSQSPSNKVTEKGKDVELRCDPISGHTALYWYRQSLGQGLEFLIYFQGNSAPDKSGLPSDRFSAERTGGSVSTLTIQRTQQEDSAVYLCASSPNGGPLQDGYTFGSGTRLTVV.

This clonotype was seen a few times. CDR3: CASSRTRAGFEAFF. Written as DNA, the CDR3 is TGTGCCAGCAGCCGAACCCGAGCAGGGTTTGAAGCTTTCTTT. The rearrangement joins TRBV6-2 or TRBV6-3 to TRBJ1-1, with a tentative D call TRBD1 (5 bases). The germline V gene encodes CDR1 MNHEY and CDR2 SVGEGT. V lost 6 bases to trimming and J lost 7 bases, with 18 bases between them. The CDR3 has 14 residues.

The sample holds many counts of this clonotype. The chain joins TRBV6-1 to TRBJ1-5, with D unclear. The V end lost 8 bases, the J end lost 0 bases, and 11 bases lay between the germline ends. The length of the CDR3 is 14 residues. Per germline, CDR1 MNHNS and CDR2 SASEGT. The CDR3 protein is CASFPGSSNQPQHF. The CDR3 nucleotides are TGTGCCAGCTTCCCGGGGTCTAGCAATCAGCCCCAGCATTTT.